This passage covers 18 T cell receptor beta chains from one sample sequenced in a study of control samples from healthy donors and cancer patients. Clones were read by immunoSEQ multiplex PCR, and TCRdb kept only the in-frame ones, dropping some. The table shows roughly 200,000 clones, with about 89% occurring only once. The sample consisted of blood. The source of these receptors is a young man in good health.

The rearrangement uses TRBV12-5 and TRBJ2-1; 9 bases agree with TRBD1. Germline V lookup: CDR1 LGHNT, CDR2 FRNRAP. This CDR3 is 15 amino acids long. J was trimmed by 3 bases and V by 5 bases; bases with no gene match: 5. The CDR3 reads CASGLGQGIYNEQFF. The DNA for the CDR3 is TGTGCTAGTGGTCTGGGACAGGGTATCTACAATGAGCAGTTCTTC. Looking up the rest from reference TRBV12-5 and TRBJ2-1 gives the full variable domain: DARVTQTPRHKVTEMGQEVTMRCQPILGHNTVFWYRQTMMQGLELLAYFRNRAPLDDSGMPKDRFSAEMPDATLATLKIQPSEPRDSAVYFCASGLGQGIYNEQFFGPGTRLTVL.

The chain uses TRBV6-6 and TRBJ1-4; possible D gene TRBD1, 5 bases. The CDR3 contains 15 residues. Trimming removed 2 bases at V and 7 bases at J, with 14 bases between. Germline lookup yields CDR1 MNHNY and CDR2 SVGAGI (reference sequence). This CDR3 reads CASSYALGEIEKLFF. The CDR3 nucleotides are TGTGCCAGCAGTTACGCCTTGGGGGAGATTGAAAAACTGTTTTTT.

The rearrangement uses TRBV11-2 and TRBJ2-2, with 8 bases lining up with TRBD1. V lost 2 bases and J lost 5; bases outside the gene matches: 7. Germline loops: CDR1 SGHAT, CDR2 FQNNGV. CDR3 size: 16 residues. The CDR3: CASSLPRTGLTGELFF. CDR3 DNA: TGTGCCAGCAGCTTACCCCGGACAGGGTTAACCGGGGAGCTGTTTTTT.

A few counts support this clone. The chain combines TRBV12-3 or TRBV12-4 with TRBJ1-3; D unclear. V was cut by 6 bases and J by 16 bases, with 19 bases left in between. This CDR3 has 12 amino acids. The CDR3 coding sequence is TGTGCCAGCAGCTTGGACGGGAGATCGTTTTATTTT. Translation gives CASSLDGRSFYF.

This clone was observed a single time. As DNA, the CDR3 is TGTGCCAGCAGTGGTGAGGCAGCCTTGAGGGTCGGGGAGCTGTTTTTT. Amino acids: CASSGEAALRVGELFF. This chain joins TRBV6-1 and TRBJ2-2, with a possible D match to TRBD2 (5 bases). The CDR3 sequence is 16 residues long. V lost 4 bases and J lost 7, with 19 bases in between. Germline lookup yields CDR1 MNHNS and CDR2 SASEGT.

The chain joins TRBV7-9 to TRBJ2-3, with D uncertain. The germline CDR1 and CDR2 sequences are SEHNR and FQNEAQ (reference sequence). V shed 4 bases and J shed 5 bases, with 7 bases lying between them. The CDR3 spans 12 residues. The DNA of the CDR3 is TGTGCCAGCAGCTCCCTGCTAGATACGCAGTATTTT. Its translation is CASSSLLDTQYF. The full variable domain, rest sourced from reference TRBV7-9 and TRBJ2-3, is DTGVSQNPRHKITKRGQNVTFRCDPISEHNRLYWYRQTLGQGPEFLTYFQNEAQLEKSRLLSDRFSAERPKGSFSTLEIQRTEQGDSAMYLCASSSLLDTQYFGPGTRLTVL.

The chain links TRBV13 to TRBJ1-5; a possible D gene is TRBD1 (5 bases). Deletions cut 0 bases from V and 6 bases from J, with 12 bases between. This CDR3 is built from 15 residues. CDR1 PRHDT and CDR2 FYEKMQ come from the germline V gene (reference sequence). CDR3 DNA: TGTGCCAGCAGCTTAGGTTGGGGGGGAGGTCAGCCCCAGCATTTT. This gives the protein CASSLGWGGGQPQHF.

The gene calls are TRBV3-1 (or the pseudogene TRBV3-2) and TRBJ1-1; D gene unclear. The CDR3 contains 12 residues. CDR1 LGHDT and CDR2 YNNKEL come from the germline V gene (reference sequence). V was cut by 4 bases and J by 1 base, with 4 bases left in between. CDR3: CASSRANTEAFF. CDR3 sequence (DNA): TGTGCCAGCAGCCGGGCGAACACTGAAGCTTTCTTT.

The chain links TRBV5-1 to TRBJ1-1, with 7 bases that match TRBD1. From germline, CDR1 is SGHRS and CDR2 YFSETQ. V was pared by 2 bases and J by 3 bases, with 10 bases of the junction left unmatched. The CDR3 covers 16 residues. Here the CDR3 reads CASSFRQGGGDTEAFF. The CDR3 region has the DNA TGCGCCAGCAGCTTCCGACAGGGTGGTGGAGACACTGAAGCTTTCTTT. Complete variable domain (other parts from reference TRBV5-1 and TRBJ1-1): KAGVTQTPRYLIKTRGQQVTLSCSPISGHRSVSWYQQTPGQGLQFLFEYFSETQRNKGNFPGRFSGRQFSNSRSEMNVSTLELGDSALYLCASSFRQGGGDTEAFFGQGTRLTVV.

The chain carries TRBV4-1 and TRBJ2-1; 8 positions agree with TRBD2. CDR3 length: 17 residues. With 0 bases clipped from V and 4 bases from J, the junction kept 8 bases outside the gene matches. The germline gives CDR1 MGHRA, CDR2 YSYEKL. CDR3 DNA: TGCGCCAGCAGCCAAGATCTAGGCGGGGGGCGTTACAATGAGCAGTTCTTC. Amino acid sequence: CASSQDLGGGRYNEQFF.

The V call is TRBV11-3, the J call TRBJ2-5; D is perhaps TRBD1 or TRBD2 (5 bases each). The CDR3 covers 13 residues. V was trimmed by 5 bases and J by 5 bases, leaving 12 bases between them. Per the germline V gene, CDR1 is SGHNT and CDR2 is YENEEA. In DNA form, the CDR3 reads TGTGCCAGCAGCGGGGTGGGGGACGAGACCCAGTACTTC. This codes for CASSGVGDETQYF. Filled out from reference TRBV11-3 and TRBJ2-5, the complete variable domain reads EAGVVQSPRYKIIEKKQPVAFWCNPISGHNTLYWYLQNLGQGPELLIRYENEEAVDDSQLPKDRFSAERLKGVDSTLKIQPAELGDSAVYLCASSGVGDETQYFGPGTRLLVL.

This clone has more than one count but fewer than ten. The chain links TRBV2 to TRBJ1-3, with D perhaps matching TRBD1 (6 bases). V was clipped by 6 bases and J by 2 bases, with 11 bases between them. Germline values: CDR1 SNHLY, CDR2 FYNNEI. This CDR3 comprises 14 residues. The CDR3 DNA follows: TGTGCCAGCAGCAGGGGAGAGACTGGAAACACCATATATTTT. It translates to CASSRGETGNTIYF.

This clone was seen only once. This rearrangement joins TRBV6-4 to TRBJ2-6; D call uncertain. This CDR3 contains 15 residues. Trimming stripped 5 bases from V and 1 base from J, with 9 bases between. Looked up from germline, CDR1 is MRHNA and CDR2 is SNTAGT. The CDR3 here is CASSPGVSGANVLTF. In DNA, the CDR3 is TGTGCCAGCAGTCCCGGAGTTTCTGGGGCCAACGTCCTGACTTTC.

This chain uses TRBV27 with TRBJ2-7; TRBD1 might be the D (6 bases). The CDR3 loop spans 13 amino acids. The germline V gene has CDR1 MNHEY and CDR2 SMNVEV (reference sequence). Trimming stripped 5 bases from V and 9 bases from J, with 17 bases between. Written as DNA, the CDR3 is TGTGCCAGCAGTCAGACAGGCAACCACGGGCAGTACTTC. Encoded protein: CASSQTGNHGQYF.

CDR3 loop: CSGGTNRFEAFF. The DNA of the CDR3 is TGCAGCGGGGGAACTAACAGATTTGAAGCTTTCTTT. The chain combines TRBV29-1 with TRBJ1-1, with D hard to call. The CDR3 is 12 amino acids. V lost 7 bases to trimming and J lost 7 bases, with 16 bases between them. The germline gives CDR1 SQVTM, CDR2 ANQGSEA.

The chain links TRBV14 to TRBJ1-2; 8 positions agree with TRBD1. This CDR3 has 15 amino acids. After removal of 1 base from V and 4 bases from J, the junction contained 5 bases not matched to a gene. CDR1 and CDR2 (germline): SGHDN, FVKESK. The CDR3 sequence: CASSQGTTGVYGYTF. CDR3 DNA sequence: TGTGCCAGCAGCCAAGGAACGACAGGGGTCTATGGCTACACCTTC.

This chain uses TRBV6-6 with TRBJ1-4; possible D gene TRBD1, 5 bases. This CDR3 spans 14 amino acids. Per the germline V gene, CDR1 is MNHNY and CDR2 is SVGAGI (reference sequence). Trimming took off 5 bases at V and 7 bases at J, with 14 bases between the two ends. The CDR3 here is CASSRDSQREKLFF. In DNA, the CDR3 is TGTGCCAGCAGTCGGGACTCCCAGCGTGAAAAACTGTTTTTT.

The CDR3 sequence: CASSSRGAASTDTQYF. The CDR3 coding sequence is TGTGCCAGCAGCTCGCGGGGGGCCGCTAGCACAGATACGCAGTATTTT. J is TRBJ2-3 and V is TRBV7-3; TRBD2 matches 8 bases. This CDR3 is built from 16 residues. Germline CDR1 and CDR2: SGHTA and FQGTGA. Trimming took 4 bases from V and 0 from J; bases not matched to a gene: 6.